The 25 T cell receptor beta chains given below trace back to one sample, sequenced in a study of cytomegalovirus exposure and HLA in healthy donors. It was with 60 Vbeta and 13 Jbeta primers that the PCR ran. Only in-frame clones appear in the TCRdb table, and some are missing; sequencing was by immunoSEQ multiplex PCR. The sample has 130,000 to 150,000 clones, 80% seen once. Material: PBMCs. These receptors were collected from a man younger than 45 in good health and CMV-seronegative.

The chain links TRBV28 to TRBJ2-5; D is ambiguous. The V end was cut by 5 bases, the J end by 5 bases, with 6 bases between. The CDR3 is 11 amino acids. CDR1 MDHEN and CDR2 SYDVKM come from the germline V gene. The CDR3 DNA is TGTGCCAGCAGTACTTGGGAGACCCAGTACTTC. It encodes CASSTWETQYF.

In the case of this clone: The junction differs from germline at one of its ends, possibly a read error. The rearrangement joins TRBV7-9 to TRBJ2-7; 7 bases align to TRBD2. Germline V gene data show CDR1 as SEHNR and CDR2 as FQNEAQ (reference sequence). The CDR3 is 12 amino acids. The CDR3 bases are TGTTCCAGCAGCCCGGGGGGATACGAGCAGTACTTC. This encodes CSSSPGGYEQYF.

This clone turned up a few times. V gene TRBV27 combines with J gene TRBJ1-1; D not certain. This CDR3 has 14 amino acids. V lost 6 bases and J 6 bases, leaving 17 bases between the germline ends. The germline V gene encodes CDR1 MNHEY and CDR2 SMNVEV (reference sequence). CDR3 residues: CASSPRAGSSEAFF. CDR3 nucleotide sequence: TGTGCCAGCAGCCCCCGAGCGGGATCCTCTGAAGCTTTCTTT.

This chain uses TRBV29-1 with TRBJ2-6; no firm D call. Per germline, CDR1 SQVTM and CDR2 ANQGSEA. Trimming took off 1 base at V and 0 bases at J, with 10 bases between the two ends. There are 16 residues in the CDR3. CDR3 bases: TGCAGCGTTGAAGCTCCAGCTAGCTCTGGGGCCAACGTCCTGACTTTC. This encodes CSVEAPASSGANVLTF. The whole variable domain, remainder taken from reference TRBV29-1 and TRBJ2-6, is SAVISQKPSRDICQRGTSLTIQCQVDSQVTMMFWYRQQPGQSLTLIATANQGSEATYESGFVIDKFPISRPNLTFSTLTVSNMSPEDSSIYLCSVEAPASSGANVLTFGAGSRLTVL.

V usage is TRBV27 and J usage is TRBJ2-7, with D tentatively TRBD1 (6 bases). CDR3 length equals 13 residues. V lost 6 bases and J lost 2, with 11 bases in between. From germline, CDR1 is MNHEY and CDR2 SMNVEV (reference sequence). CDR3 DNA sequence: TGTGCCAGCAGACGGACAGCAACCTACGAGCAGTACTTC. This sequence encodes CASRRTATYEQYF.

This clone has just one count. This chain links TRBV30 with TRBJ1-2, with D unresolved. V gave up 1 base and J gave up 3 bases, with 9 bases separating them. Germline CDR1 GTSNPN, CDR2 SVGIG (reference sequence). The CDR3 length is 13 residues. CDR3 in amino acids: CAWSGGQYYGYTF. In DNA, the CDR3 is TGTGCCTGGAGTGGAGGGCAGTACTATGGCTACACCTTC. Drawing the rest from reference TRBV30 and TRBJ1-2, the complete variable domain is SQTIHQWPATLVQPVGSPLSLECTVEGTSNPNLYWYRQAAGRGLQLLFYSVGIGQISSEVPQNLSASRPQDRQFILSSKKLLLSDSGFYLCAWSGGQYYGYTFGSGTRLTVV.

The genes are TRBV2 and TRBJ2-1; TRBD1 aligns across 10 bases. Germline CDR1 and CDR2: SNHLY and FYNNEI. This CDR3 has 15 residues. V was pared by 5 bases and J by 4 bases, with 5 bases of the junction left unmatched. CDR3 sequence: CASSIGQGGYNEQFF. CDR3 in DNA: TGTGCCAGCAGTATCGGACAGGGGGGATACAATGAGCAGTTCTTC. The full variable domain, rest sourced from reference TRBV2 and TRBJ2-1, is EPEVTQTPSHQVTQMGQEVILRCVPISNHLYFYWYRQILGQKVEFLVSFYNNEISEKSEIFDDQFSVERPDGSNFTLKIRSTKLEDSAMYFCASSIGQGGYNEQFFGPGTRLTVL.

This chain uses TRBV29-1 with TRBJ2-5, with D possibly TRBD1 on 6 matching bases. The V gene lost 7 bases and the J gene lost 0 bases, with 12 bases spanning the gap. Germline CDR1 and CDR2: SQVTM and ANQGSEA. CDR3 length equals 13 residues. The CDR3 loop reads CSGARDNQETQYF. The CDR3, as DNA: TGCAGCGGTGCACGGGACAACCAAGAGACCCAGTACTTC. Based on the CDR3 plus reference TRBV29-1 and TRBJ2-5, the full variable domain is SAVISQKPSRDICQRGTSLTIQCQVDSQVTMMFWYRQQPGQSLTLIATANQGSEATYESGFVIDKFPISRPNLTFSTLTVSNMSPEDSSIYLCSGARDNQETQYFGPGTRLLVL.

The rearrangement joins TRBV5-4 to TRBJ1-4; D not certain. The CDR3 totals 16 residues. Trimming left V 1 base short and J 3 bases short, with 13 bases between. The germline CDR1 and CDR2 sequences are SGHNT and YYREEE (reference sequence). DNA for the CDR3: TGTGCCAGCAGCTTGCTAGGACTGGATTCTAATGAAAAACTGTTTTTT. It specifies CASSLLGLDSNEKLFF.

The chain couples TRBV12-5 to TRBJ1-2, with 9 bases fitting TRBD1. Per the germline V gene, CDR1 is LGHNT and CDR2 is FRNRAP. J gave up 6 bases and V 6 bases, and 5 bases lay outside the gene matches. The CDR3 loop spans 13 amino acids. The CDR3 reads CASGNGQGNGYTF. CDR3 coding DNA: TGTGCTAGTGGCAACGGACAGGGGAATGGCTACACCTTC.

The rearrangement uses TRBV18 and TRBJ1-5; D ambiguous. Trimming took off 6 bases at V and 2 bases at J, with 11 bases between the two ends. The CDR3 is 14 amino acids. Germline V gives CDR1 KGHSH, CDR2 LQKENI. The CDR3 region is CASSLGRGNQPQHF. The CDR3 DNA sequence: TGTGCCAGCTCCCTGGGGAGGGGCAATCAGCCCCAGCATTTT.

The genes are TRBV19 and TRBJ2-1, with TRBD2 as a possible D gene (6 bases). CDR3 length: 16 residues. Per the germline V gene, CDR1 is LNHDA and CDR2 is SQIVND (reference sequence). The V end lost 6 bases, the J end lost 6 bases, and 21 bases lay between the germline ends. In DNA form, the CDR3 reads TGTGCCAGTAGACTGCCGGGGGTAGGTGGTGGCAATGAGCAGTTCTTC. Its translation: CASRLPGVGGGNEQFF.

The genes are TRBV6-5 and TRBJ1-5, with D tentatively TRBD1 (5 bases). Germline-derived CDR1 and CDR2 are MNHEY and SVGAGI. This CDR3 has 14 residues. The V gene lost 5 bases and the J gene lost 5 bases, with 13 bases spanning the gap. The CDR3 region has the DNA TGTGCCAGCAGTGGTGGGGGGAGTCATCAGCCCCAGCATTTT. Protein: CASSGGGSHQPQHF.

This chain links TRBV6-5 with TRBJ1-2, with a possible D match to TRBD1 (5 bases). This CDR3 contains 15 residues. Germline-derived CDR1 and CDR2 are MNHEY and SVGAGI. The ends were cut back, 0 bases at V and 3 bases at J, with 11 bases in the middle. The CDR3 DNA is TGTGCCAGCAGTTACTCTAGGACACACTACTATGGCTACACCTTC. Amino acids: CASSYSRTHYYGYTF.

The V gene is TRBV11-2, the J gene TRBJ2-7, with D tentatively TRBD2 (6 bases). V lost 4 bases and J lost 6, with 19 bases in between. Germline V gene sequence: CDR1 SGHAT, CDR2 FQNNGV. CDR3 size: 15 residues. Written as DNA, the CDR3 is TGTGCCAGCAGCTCCGGGACGGGAGCGGTAGGCGAGCAGTACTTC. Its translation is CASSSGTGAVGEQYF.

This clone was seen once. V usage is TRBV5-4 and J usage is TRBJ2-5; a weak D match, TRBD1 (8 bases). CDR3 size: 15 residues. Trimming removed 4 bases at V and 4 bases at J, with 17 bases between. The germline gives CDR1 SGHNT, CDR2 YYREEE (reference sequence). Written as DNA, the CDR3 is TGTGCCAGCAGCGCCTACAGGGGGGGTCCAGAGACCCAGTACTTC. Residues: CASSAYRGGPETQYF.

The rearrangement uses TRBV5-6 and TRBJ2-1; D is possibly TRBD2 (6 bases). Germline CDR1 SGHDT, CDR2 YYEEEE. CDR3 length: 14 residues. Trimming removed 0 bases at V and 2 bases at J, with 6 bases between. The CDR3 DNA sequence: TGTGCCAGCAGCTTGGCGGGGGCCTACAATGAGCAGTTCTTC. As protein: CASSLAGAYNEQFF.

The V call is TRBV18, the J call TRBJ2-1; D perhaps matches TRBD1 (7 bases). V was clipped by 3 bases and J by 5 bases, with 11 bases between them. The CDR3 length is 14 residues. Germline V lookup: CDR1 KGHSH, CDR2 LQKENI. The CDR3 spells CASSPRDSDNEQFF. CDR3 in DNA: TGTGCCAGCTCACCGCGGGACAGCGACAATGAGCAGTTCTTC.

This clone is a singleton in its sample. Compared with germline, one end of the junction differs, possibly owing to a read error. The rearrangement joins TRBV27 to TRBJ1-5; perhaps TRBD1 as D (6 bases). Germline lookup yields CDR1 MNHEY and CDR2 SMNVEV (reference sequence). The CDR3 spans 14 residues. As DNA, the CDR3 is TGTGCCAGCAGTTTTGGGGGGGCTAATCAGCCCCAGAATTTT. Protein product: CASSFGGANQPQNF.

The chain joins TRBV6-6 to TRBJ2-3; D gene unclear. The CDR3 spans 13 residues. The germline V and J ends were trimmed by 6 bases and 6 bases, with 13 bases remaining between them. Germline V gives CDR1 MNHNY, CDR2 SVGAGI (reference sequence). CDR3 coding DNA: TGTGCCAGCAGGACTGATCCCTCCGATACGCAGTATTTT. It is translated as CASRTDPSDTQYF.

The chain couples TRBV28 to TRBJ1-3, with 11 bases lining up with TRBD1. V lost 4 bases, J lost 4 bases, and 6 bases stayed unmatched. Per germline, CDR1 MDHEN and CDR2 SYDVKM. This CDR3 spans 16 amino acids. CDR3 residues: CASSSQRTGGGNTIYF. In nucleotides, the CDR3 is TGTGCCAGCAGTTCGCAACGGACAGGGGGCGGAAACACCATATATTTT.

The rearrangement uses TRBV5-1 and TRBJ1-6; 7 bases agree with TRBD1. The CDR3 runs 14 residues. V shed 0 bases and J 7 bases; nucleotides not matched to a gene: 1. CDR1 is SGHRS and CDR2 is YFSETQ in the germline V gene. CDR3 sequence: CASSLVGGNSPLHF. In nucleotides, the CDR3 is TGCGCCAGCAGCTTGGTAGGGGGCAATTCACCCCTCCACTTT.

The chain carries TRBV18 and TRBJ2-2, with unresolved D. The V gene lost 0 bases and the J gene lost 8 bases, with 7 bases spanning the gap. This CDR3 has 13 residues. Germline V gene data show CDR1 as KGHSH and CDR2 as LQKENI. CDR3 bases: TGTGCCAGCTCACCACCGGCTGTTGGGGAGCTGTTTTTT. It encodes CASSPPAVGELFF.

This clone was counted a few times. The DNA of the CDR3 is TGTGCCACCGGGGGGAAGGGTAGCAATGAGCAGTTCTTC. Translating gives CATGGKGSNEQFF. This chain joins TRBV6-6 and TRBJ2-1; 7 nucleotides align to TRBD2. The V and J ends lost 10 bases and 6 bases, in that order; junction bases with no gene match: 9. Germline values: CDR1 MNHNY, CDR2 SVGAGI (reference sequence). The CDR3 is 13 residues long.

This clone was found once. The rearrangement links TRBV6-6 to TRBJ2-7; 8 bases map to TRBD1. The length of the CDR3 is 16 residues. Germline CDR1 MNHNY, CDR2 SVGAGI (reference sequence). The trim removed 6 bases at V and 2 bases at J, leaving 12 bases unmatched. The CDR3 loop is CASSRPLGQGAYEQYF. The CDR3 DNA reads TGTGCCAGCAGCCGCCCCCTAGGACAGGGTGCCTACGAGCAGTACTTC.